Listed here are 19 T cell receptor beta chains from one sample, sequenced in a study of T cells after yellow fever vaccination. TCRdb re-called the 5' RACE reads through MiXCR, storing one row per CDR3 protein. Among 510,000 or so distinct CDR3 sequences listed, over 15% were seen once. The sample consisted of PBMCs, taken 15 days after the yellow fever booster vaccination. Every receptor here comes from a man in his thirties or forties who received the YFV17D yellow fever vaccine.

The genes are TRBV7-2 and TRBJ2-1; D not resolved. This CDR3 comprises 13 residues. V was cut by 2 bases and J by 8 bases, with 10 bases left in between. The germline CDR1 and CDR2 sequences are SGHTA and FQGNSA. CDR3 sequence (DNA): TGTGCCAGCAGCTTACATGGATGGGATGAGCAGTTCTTC. It encodes CASSLHGWDEQFF. The variable domain in full, with the rest retrieved from reference TRBV7-2 and TRBJ2-1, is GAGVSQSPSNKVTEKGKDVELRCDPISGHTALYWYRQSLGQGLEFLIYFQGNSAPDKSGLPSDRFSAERTGGSVSTLTIQRTQQEDSAVYLCASSLHGWDEQFFGPGTRLTVL.

The chain recombines TRBV15 with TRBJ2-1, with a tentative D call TRBD1 (6 bases). The CDR3 consists of 14 residues. V shed 4 bases and J shed 6 bases, with 13 bases lying between them. Looked up from germline, CDR1 is LNHNV and CDR2 is YYDKDF (reference sequence). The CDR3 is CATSMGHQGNEQFF. CDR3 coding DNA: TGTGCCACCAGCATGGGACATCAGGGCAATGAGCAGTTCTTC.

The chain is built from TRBV7-2 and TRBJ2-3; tentatively, D is TRBD2 (6 bases). This CDR3 has 14 residues. With 3 bases removed from V and 2 bases from J, the gap between germline ends came to 9 bases. Germline V gene sequence: CDR1 SGHTA, CDR2 FQGNSA. The chain's CDR3 is CASSFSGLTDTQYF. CDR3 bases: TGTGCCAGCAGCTTTAGCGGACTCACAGATACGCAGTATTTT.

This chain uses TRBV10-1 with TRBJ2-2; 7 bases are a match to TRBD1. Per germline, CDR1 WNHNN and CDR2 SYGVQD (reference sequence). The CDR3 has 13 amino acids. Losses at the gene ends were 7 bases for V and 5 bases for J; bases not matched to a gene: 4. The CDR3 loop reads CASTDRETGELFF. In DNA, the CDR3 is TGCGCCAGCACTGACAGGGAAACCGGGGAGCTGTTTTTT.

This rearrangement joins TRBV5-1 to TRBJ1-1; no firm D call. Germline lookup yields CDR1 SGHRS and CDR2 YFSETQ. The CDR3 is made up of 14 amino acids. V lost 6 bases and J 1 base, leaving 13 bases between the germline ends. The CDR3 spells CASTEGQANTEAFF. The CDR3 nucleotides are TGCGCCAGCACCGAGGGTCAGGCGAACACTGAAGCTTTCTTT.

The chain combines TRBV20-1 with TRBJ2-7; D might be TRBD2 (6 bases). The CDR3 contains 13 residues. The germline gives CDR1 DFQATT, CDR2 SNEGSKA (reference sequence). Between the trimmed V and J ends, which lost 6 bases and 2 bases, there was a span of 14 bases. CDR3 nucleotide sequence: TGCAGTGCCGAGGAGGGGTCCGCCTACGAGCAGTACTTC. This gives the protein CSAEEGSAYEQYF.

CDR3 DNA sequence: TGCGCCAGCAGTCAAAGGGGGACCAAATACACAGATACGCAGTATTTT. Its translation is CASSQRGTKYTDTQYF. V usage is TRBV23-1 and J usage is TRBJ2-3; possibly TRBD1 for D (6 bases). TRBV23-1 counts as an open reading frame of uncertain function. The V end lost 2 bases, the J end lost 2 bases, and 14 bases lay between the germline ends. The CDR3 extends over 16 amino acids.

This clonotype was seen more than once but under ten times. J is TRBJ2-7 and V is TRBV29-1; 9 positions agree with TRBD2. Germline lookup yields CDR1 SQVTM and CDR2 ANQGSEA. V lost 6 bases, J lost 0 bases, and 12 bases stayed unmatched. The CDR3 totals 16 residues. The CDR3 coding sequence is TGCAGCGTCTCTCCACGCACTAGCGGGTACTCCTACGAGCAGTACTTC. Encoded protein: CSVSPRTSGYSYEQYF.

The chain is built from TRBV6-6 and TRBJ2-1; no definite D call. The V and J ends lost 4 bases and 8 bases respectively, with 12 bases between them. The CDR3 consists of 13 residues. Germline lookup yields CDR1 MNHNY and CDR2 SVGAGI (reference sequence). The CDR3 protein is CASSFYRAYEQFF. For the CDR3, the DNA is TGTGCCAGCAGTTTCTATAGGGCTTATGAGCAGTTCTTC.

The chain links TRBV7-6 to TRBJ2-7; 7 nucleotides align to TRBD1. Germline CDR1 SGHVS, CDR2 FNYEAQ. V trimming: 5 bases; J trimming: 6 bases; junction bases outside the gene matches: 10. CDR3 length: 14 residues. The CDR3 region is CASSPGTVGREQYF. CDR3 coding DNA: TGTGCCAGCAGCCCAGGGACAGTGGGGCGCGAGCAGTACTTC.

The chain is built from TRBV7-9 and TRBJ2-3; 9 bases are shared with TRBD2. The J segment lost 6 bases and the V segment lost 0 bases, leaving 4 bases of the junction unmatched. The CDR3 spans 15 residues. CDR1 SEHNR and CDR2 FQNEAQ come from the germline V gene (reference sequence). The CDR3 coding sequence is TGTGCCAGCAGCTTAGCGGTAGCGGGAGAGGATACGCAGTATTTT. Its translation: CASSLAVAGEDTQYF. Together with reference TRBV7-9 and TRBJ2-3, the CDR3 gives the full variable domain: DTGVSQNPRHKITKRGQNVTFRCDPISEHNRLYWYRQTLGQGPEFLTYFQNEAQLEKSRLLSDRFSAERPKGSFSTLEIQRTEQGDSAMYLCASSLAVAGEDTQYFGPGTRLTVL.

This clonotype was found a few times. The chain recombines TRBV5-6 with TRBJ2-5; no clear D gene. Germline loops: CDR1 SGHDT, CDR2 YYEEEE. The CDR3 is 15 residues long. V shed 0 bases and J shed 2 bases, with 11 bases lying between them. The CDR3 sequence: CASSLGGGKQETQYF. Written as DNA, the CDR3 is TGTGCCAGCAGCTTGGGAGGCGGAAAGCAAGAGACCCAGTACTTC. Supplemented by reference TRBV5-6 and TRBJ2-5, the full variable domain reads DAGVTQSPTHLIKTRGQQVTLRCSPKSGHDTVSWYQQALGQGPQFIFQYYEEEERQRGNFPDRFSGHQFPNYSSELNVNALLLGDSALYLCASSLGGGKQETQYFGPGTRLLVL.

This clonotype has more than one count but fewer than ten. The genes are TRBV7-2 and TRBJ2-1; 12 bases are a match to TRBD2. In germline, CDR1 is SGHTA, CDR2 FQGNSA. The CDR3 is 15 residues long. Trimming removed 6 bases from V and 4 bases from J; junction bases left unmatched: 4. The CDR3 DNA reads as TGTGCCAGCAGGGCGGGACTAGCGGGTTACAATGAGCAGTTCTTC. Encoded protein: CASRAGLAGYNEQFF. The whole variable domain, filled in from reference TRBV7-2 and TRBJ2-1, reads GAGVSQSPSNKVTEKGKDVELRCDPISGHTALYWYRQSLGQGLEFLIYFQGNSAPDKSGLPSDRFSAERTGGSVSTLTIQRTQQEDSAVYLCASRAGLAGYNEQFFGPGTRLTVL.

V is TRBV18 and J is TRBJ2-5; 7 bases are shared with TRBD1. The ends lost 1 base at V and 1 base at J; junction bases unmatched: 3. Per germline, CDR1 KGHSH and CDR2 LQKENI. The CDR3 loop spans 15 amino acids. This CDR3 is CASSPRDRGQETQYF. CDR3 DNA sequence: TGTGCCAGCTCACCACGGGACAGAGGCCAAGAGACCCAGTACTTC.

A few counts support this clonotype. The rearrangement links TRBV6-5 to TRBJ2-1, with a possible D match to TRBD1 (5 bases). Germline CDR1 and CDR2: MNHEY and SVGAGI. The CDR3 sequence is 15 residues long. With 2 bases removed from V and 0 bases from J, the gap between germline ends came to 8 bases. This chain's CDR3 is CASSYGQGSYNEQFF. The CDR3, as DNA: TGTGCCAGCAGTTACGGGCAGGGCTCCTACAATGAGCAGTTCTTC.

The J gene is TRBJ2-1, the V gene TRBV12-3 or TRBV12-4, with TRBD2 matching over 10 bases. The length of the CDR3 is 14 residues. The junction had 6 bases not matched to a gene; V was cut back by 6 bases and J by 7 bases. For the CDR3, the DNA is TGTGCCAGCAGGCTAGCGGGAGCACGGAATGAGCAGTTCTTC. It is translated as CASRLAGARNEQFF.

J is TRBJ2-5 and V is TRBV7-6, with D possibly matching TRBD2 (5 bases). The CDR3 covers 16 residues. Germline loops: CDR1 SGHVS, CDR2 FNYEAQ. V was cut by 5 bases and J by 5 bases, with 21 bases left in between. DNA for the CDR3: TGTGCCAGCAGCCCCCATACCGGTAGAACGGGGGAGACCCAGTACTTC. It is translated as CASSPHTGRTGETQYF.

This clonotype was seen ten or more times. This chain links TRBV6-2 or TRBV6-3 with TRBJ2-7; the D is unclear. V was clipped by 8 bases and J by 0 bases, with 17 bases between them. CDR3 size: 15 residues. Germline V gene lookup returns CDR1 MNHEY and CDR2 SVGEGT. Here the CDR3 DNA reads TGTGCCAGCTATGATCCTCACGGTAGCTCCTACGAGCAGTACTTC. It yields the protein CASYDPHGSSYEQYF.

This chain links TRBV20-1 with TRBJ2-3; no reliable D call. Deletions cut 3 bases from V and 2 bases from J, with 9 bases between. This CDR3 is built from 13 residues. Germline values: CDR1 DFQATT, CDR2 SNEGSKA (reference sequence). The CDR3 DNA reads as TGCAGTGCTAGCGGGCAGGCCACAGATACGCAGTATTTT. Translation gives CSASGQATDTQYF.